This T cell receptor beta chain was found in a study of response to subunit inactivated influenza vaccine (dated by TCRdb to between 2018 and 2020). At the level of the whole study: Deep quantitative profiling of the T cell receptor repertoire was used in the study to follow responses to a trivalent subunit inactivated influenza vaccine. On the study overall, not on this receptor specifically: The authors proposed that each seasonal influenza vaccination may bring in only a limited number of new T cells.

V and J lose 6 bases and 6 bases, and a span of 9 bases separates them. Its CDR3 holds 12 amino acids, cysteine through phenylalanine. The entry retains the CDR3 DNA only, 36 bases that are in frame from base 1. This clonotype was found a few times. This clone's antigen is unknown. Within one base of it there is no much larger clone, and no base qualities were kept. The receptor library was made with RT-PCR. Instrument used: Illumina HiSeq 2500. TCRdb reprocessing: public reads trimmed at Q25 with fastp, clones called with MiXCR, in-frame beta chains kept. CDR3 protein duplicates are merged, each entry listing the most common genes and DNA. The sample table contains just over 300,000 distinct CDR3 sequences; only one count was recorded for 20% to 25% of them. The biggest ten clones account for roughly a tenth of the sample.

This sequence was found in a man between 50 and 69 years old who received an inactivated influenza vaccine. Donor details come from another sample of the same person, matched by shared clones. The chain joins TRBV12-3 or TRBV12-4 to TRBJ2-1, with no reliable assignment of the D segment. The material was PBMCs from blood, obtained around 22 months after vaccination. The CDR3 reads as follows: CASRVTVNEQFF. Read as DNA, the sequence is TGTGCCAGCAGGGTCACCGTCAATGAGCAGTTCTTC.